What follows are 3 T cell receptor beta chains derived from one specimen sequenced in a study of blood T cells in healthy people across ages. A second PCR, run for roughly 7 to 12 cycles, used a sample-barcoded 5' primer plus a J-beta primer mix. TCRdb fed the 5' RACE reads into MiXCR, producing one record per CDR3 protein. Of around 710,000 distinct CDR3 sequences listed, roughly 41% are singletons. Sequences were obtained from blood. The source of these receptors is a woman aged 55-75 years in good health.

CDR3 sequence (DNA): TGTGCCAGCAGCTTAGCGCGGGGGGCATTAGAGACCCAGTACTTC. This gives the protein CASSLARGALETQYF. The rearrangement links TRBV7-6 to TRBJ2-5; TRBD2 matches at 8 bases. The CDR3 is 15 residues long. The ends lost 0 bases at V and 4 bases at J; junction bases unmatched: 4. CDR1 and CDR2 (germline): SGHVS, FNYEAQ.

This clonotype was recorded many times. V is TRBV7-9 and J is TRBJ1-5, with D unresolved. Germline V gene sequence: CDR1 SEHNR, CDR2 FQNEAQ (reference sequence). The CDR3 loop spans 13 amino acids. V shed 1 base and J shed 7 bases, with 8 bases lying between them. CDR3 amino acids: CASSLGVTQPQHF. The CDR3 region has the DNA TGTGCCAGCAGCTTAGGGGTAACACAGCCCCAGCATTTT.

This clonotype was detected only once. The genes are TRBV2 and TRBJ2-3; tentative D call: TRBD2 (5 bases). Germline V gives CDR1 SNHLY, CDR2 FYNNEI. This CDR3 region has 15 residues. Trimming took off 7 bases at V and 6 bases at J, with 20 bases between the two ends. CDR3 loop: CASIRLDSVVDTQYF. CDR3 nucleotide sequence: TGTGCCAGCATAAGACTGGACTCGGTGGTCGATACGCAGTATTTT.